This T cell receptor beta chain was recorded in a study of T-cell reconstitution after alpha-beta-depleted transplantation in children. Germline lookup yields CDR1 LGHNA and CDR2 YNFKEQ. The CDR3 sequence is 12 residues long. The V gene lost 3 bases and the J gene lost 2 bases, with 3 bases spanning the gap. Unique molecular identifiers were built into the TCRbeta library. Each CDR3 protein is one row after TCRdb ran MiXCR on the PCR reads. The sample lists some 550,000 distinct CDR3 sequences; 18% were seen once. The TCR comes from a human donor who donated a stem cell graft to a child with acute lymphoblastic leukemia. The chain links TRBV4-2 to TRBJ2-3, with unresolved D. The material sequenced was PBMCs from the stem cell graft donor, taken from the stem cell graft. CDR3 sequence: CASSHHTDTQYF. In nucleotides, the CDR3 is TGTGCCAGCAGCCACCACACAGATACGCAGTATTTT.